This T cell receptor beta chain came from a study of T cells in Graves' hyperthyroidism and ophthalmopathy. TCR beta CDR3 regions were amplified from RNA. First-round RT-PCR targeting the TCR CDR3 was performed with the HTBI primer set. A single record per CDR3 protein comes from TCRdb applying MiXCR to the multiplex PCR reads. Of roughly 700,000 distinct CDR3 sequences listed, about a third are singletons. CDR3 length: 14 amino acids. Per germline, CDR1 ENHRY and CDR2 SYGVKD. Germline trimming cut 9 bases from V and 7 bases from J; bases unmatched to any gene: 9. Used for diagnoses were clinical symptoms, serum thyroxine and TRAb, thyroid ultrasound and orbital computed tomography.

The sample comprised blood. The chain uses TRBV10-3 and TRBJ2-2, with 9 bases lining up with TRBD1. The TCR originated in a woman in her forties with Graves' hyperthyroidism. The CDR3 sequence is CAITDRDRDGELFF. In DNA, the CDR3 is TGTGCCATTACAGACCGGGACAGGGACGGGGAGCTGTTTTTT.